Reported below is one TCR beta chain. Its antigen is currently unknown. CDR1 and CDR2 from the germline V gene are MDHEN and SYDVKM. This CDR3 is built from 12 residues. The V gene lost 4 bases and the J gene lost 0 bases, with 4 bases spanning the gap. The study ran its PCR with 60 Vbeta and 13 Jbeta primers. Sequencing was performed with immunoSEQ multiplex PCR; in TCRdb, only in-frame clones are kept and a portion is missing. The sample records about 150,000 clones, 74% being singletons. The sample is drawn from a study of cytomegalovirus exposure and HLA in healthy donors. As for the study in general: One earlier analysis, a look at 150 million to 200 million T cells, found some 110 million unique TCR beta sequences. Regarding the study as a whole: A further, later analysis showed that HLA-associated TCR beta chains (compared with equally common others) were more clonally expanded. Likely technical artifact: a cluster of highly shared sequence variants. Reported findings show TCR beta sequences accurately forecast HLA-A and HLA-B alleles in most subjects.

Source material: PBMCs. The rearrangement links TRBV28 to TRBJ2-7; D ambiguous. The origin of this receptor is a man aged 25-40 years in good health and CMV-seronegative. CDR3 sequence reads: CASSSISYEQYF. The CDR3, as DNA: TGTGCCAGCAGTTCCATCTCCTACGAGCAGTACTTC.